The 13 T cell receptor beta chains below come from one sample, sequenced in a study of blood T cell repertoires in COVID-19. Measured with immunoSEQ multiplex PCR; TCRdb has only the in-frame clones, and not every one. The sample has approximately 140,000 clones; roughly 82% are singletons. What was sequenced was peripheral blood. These receptors all stem from a human donor with acute or convalescent COVID-19. The donor label of this sample is uncertain.

CDR3 amino acids: CASSYPGVKDSPLHF. CDR3 bases: TGTGCCAGCAGTTATCCAGGGGTTAAGGATTCACCCCTCCACTTT. This chain joins TRBV6-2 or TRBV6-3 and TRBJ1-6, with D perhaps matching TRBD1 (6 bases). Trimming cost V 3 bases and J 8 bases, with 14 bases left between them. The CDR3 loop spans 15 amino acids. Looked up from germline, CDR1 is MNHEY and CDR2 is SVGEGT.

This CDR3 is CASSRVRMAEAFF. The DNA for the CDR3 is TGTGCCAGCAGCCGCGTCCGAATGGCTGAAGCTTTCTTT. V and J are TRBV2 and TRBJ1-1; D uncertain. CDR1 SNHLY and CDR2 FYNNEI come from the germline V gene. This CDR3 contains 13 residues. V dropped 6 bases and J dropped 6 bases, with 14 bases sitting between them.

The CDR3 region has the DNA TGTGCCAGCGGGCCAGGGGGTCTAGCCAAAAACATTCAGTACTTC. Its translation is CASGPGGLAKNIQYF. This chain joins TRBV7-2 and TRBJ2-4, with 7 positions matching TRBD1. The CDR3 contains 15 residues. Trimming at V came to 8 bases and at J to 0 bases, leaving 7 bases not matched to a gene. Per germline, CDR1 SGHTA and CDR2 FQGNSA.

The V gene is TRBV5-4, the J gene TRBJ1-1; TRBD1 matches 7 bases. From germline, CDR1 is SGHNT and CDR2 YYREEE (reference sequence). There are 15 residues in the CDR3. V shed 4 bases, J shed 0 bases, and the junction held 6 bases outside the gene matches. This CDR3 reads CASSRDRAVNTEAFF. The CDR3 DNA reads as TGTGCCAGCAGCAGAGACAGGGCTGTGAACACTGAAGCTTTCTTT. Full variable domain (remainder filled in from reference TRBV5-4 and TRBJ1-1): ETGVTQSPTHLIKTRGQQVTLRCSSQSGHNTVSWYQQALGQGPQFIFQYYREEENGRGNFPPRFSGLQFPNYSSELNVNALELDDSALYLCASSRDRAVNTEAFFGQGTRLTVV.

V is TRBV4-1 and J is TRBJ1-4; TRBD1 is a possible D gene (5 bases). Looked up from germline, CDR1 is MGHRA and CDR2 is YSYEKL. Trimming took 5 bases from V and 8 from J, leaving 15 bases between them. This CDR3 comprises 14 residues. CDR3: CASSLDTIGEKLFF. CDR3 nucleotides: TGCGCCAGCAGCTTGGACACGATAGGCGAAAAACTGTTTTTT.

This clone was counted a single time. The chain couples TRBV30 to TRBJ1-4; TRBD1 might be the D (5 bases). Germline-derived CDR1 and CDR2 are GTSNPN and SVGIG (reference sequence). This CDR3 is 16 amino acids long. V lost 0 bases and J lost 10, with 21 bases in between. The CDR3 protein is CAWSVGQGGLEGKLFF. The CDR3 nucleotides read TGTGCCTGGAGTGTAGGGCAGGGCGGTCTAGAAGGAAAACTGTTTTTT.

The V call is TRBV6-5, the J call TRBJ1-4; perhaps TRBD1 as D (6 bases). Deletions cut 2 bases from V and 3 bases from J, with 10 bases between. The germline gives CDR1 MNHEY, CDR2 SVGAGI. The CDR3 is 15 amino acids. This chain's CDR3 is CASSYVGAANEKLFF. The DNA for the CDR3 is TGTGCCAGCAGTTACGTGGGGGCGGCTAATGAAAAACTGTTTTTT.

The chain combines TRBV7-2 with TRBJ2-5; a weak D match, TRBD2 (6 bases). The CDR3 consists of 15 residues. Germline V gives CDR1 SGHTA, CDR2 FQGNSA. V was shortened by 4 bases and J by 4 bases, with 16 bases between the two germline ends. CDR3: CASSSPGGGAETQYF. CDR3 bases: TGTGCCAGCAGCTCCCCCGGAGGAGGGGCAGAGACCCAGTACTTC.

V usage is TRBV6-1 and J usage is TRBJ1-5; unclear D gene. The CDR3 runs to 16 residues. The V gene's germline CDR1 is MNHNS and CDR2 SASEGT. The V end was cut by 2 bases, the J end by 3 bases, with 14 bases between. DNA of the CDR3: TGTGCCAGCAGTGAACGTACGTCAGGTCACAATCAGCCCCAGCATTTT. Protein product: CASSERTSGHNQPQHF.

This clone was seen just once. The chain links TRBV28 to TRBJ1-5; 9 bases fit TRBD1. J gave up 2 bases and V 5 bases, and 4 bases lay outside the gene matches. Germline V lookup: CDR1 MDHEN, CDR2 SYDVKM. The CDR3 extends over 15 amino acids. The CDR3 sequence is CASSTGGDGNQPQHF. CDR3 in DNA: TGTGCCAGCAGTACAGGGGGCGATGGCAATCAGCCCCAGCATTTT.

This clone was recorded only once. This chain joins TRBV19 and TRBJ1-5; 9 nucleotides line up with TRBD1. V lost 7 bases, J lost 2 bases, and 3 bases stayed unmatched. The CDR3 is 14 amino acids. Germline CDR1 reads LNHDA; CDR2 reads SQIVND (reference sequence). The CDR3 reads CASNDRGGNQPQHF. In DNA form, the CDR3 reads TGTGCCAGTAACGACAGGGGGGGCAATCAGCCCCAGCATTTT. The whole variable domain, filled in from reference TRBV19 and TRBJ1-5, reads DGGITQSPKYLFRKEGQNVTLSCEQNLNHDAMYWYRQDPGQGLRLIYYSQIVNDFQKGDIAEGYSVSREKKESFPLTVTSAQKNPTAFYLCASNDRGGNQPQHFGDGTRLSIL.

J is TRBJ1-2 and V is TRBV7-9, with 7 bases identical to TRBD1. Germline V gene data show CDR1 as SEHNR and CDR2 as FQNEAQ (reference sequence). V shed 5 bases, J shed 5 bases, and the junction held 11 bases outside the gene matches. The CDR3 runs to 15 residues. CDR3 in amino acids: CASSGTASGGYGYTF. CDR3 nucleotide sequence: TGTGCCAGCAGCGGGACAGCCTCTGGTGGGTATGGCTACACCTTC. Based on the CDR3 plus reference TRBV7-9 and TRBJ1-2, the full variable domain is DTGVSQNPRHKITKRGQNVTFRCDPISEHNRLYWYRQTLGQGPEFLTYFQNEAQLEKSRLLSDRFSAERPKGSFSTLEIQRTEQGDSAMYLCASSGTASGGYGYTFGSGTRLTVV.

This rearrangement joins TRBV21-1 to TRBJ1-3; TRBD1 is the table's D call, not checked against the DNA. TRBV21-1 is an annotated pseudogene. The CDR3 extends over 18 amino acids. Here the CDR3 DNA reads TGTGCCAGCAGACACGACAGGAAGGACCTCTTCTCTGGAAACACCATATATTTT. Protein sequence: CASRHDRKDLFSGNTIYF.